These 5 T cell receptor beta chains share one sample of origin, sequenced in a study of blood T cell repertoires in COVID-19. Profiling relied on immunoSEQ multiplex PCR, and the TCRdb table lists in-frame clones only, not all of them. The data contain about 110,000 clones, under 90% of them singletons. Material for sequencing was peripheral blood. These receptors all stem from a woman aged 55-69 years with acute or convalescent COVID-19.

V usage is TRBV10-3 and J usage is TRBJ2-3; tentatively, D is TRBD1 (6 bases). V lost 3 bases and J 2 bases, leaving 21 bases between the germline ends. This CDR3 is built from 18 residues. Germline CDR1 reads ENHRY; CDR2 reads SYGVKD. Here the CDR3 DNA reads TGTGCCATCAGTGAAGAGTTGTCAGGGGCCCCATCCACAGATACGCAGTATTTT. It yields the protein CAISEELSGAPSTDTQYF.

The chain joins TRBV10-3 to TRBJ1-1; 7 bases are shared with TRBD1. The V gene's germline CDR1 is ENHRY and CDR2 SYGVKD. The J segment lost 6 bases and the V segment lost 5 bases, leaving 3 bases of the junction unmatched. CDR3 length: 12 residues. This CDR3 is CAISSTGAEAFF. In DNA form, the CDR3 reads TGTGCCATCAGTTCCACAGGGGCTGAAGCTTTCTTT.

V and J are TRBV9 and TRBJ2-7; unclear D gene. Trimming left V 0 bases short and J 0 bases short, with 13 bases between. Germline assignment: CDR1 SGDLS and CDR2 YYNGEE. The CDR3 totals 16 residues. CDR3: CASSVGPAQSSYEQYF. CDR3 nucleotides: TGTGCCAGCAGCGTAGGCCCAGCGCAGAGCTCCTACGAGCAGTACTTC. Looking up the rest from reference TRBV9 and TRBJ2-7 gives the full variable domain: DSGVTQTPKHLITATGQRVTLRCSPRSGDLSVYWYQQSLDQGLQFLIQYYNGEERAKGNILERFSAQQFPDLHSELNLSSLELGDSALYFCASSVGPAQSSYEQYFGPGTRLTVT.

CDR3 bases: TGTGCCAGCTCACCGAGGGACAGCTATTACGAGCAGTACTTC. Translated: CASSPRDSYYEQYF. V is TRBV18 and J is TRBJ2-7, with 7 bases that match TRBD1. The CDR3 length is 14 residues. V shed 3 bases, J shed 4 bases, and the junction held 6 bases outside the gene matches. Germline CDR1 and CDR2: KGHSH and LQKENI.

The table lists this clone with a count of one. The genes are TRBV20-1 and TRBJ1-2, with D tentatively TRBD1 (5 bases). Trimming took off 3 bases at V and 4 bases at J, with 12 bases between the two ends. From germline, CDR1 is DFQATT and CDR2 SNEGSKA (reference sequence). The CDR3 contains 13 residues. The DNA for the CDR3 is TGCAGTGCTAGTGGGGCGCCCCCCTATGGCTACACCTTC. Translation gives CSASGAPPYGYTF.